This TCR beta chain was sequenced during a study of CD8 T cells in Susac syndrome. Roughly 0.45 to 1 ug RNA was reverse transcribed with random hexamers. Via MiXCR, TCRdb re-called the immunoSEQ multiplex PCR reads, giving one row per CDR3 protein. The table lists about 140,000 distinct CDR3 sequences, 90% to 95% of them singletons, with over 0.1% in the top ten. Trimming pared 1 base from V and 2 bases from J, leaving 9 bases between. The length of the CDR3 is 15 residues. Looked up from germline, CDR1 is SGDLS and CDR2 is YYNGEE. This sequence was found in a human donor with multiple sclerosis. Sequenced material: CD4+ T cells from PBMCs. V is TRBV9 and J is TRBJ2-2; D ambiguous. The chain's CDR3 is CASSVSSRNTGELFF. DNA for the CDR3: TGTGCCAGCAGCGTAAGCAGTCGAAACACCGGGGAGCTGTTTTTT.